This is a list of T cell receptor beta chains from one sample in a study of T cell repertoires in cytomegalovirus infection. TCRdb recomputed calls from the reads with MiXCR, one row per CDR3 protein. This sample yields around 340,000 distinct CDR3 sequences, of which almost 30% are seen a single time; roughly 20% belongs to the top ten. Their antigens are not known. The sequenced sample was cultured PBMCs, obtained from culture after CMV antigen stimulation. The source of these receptors is a human donor in good health (CMV status not recorded). Some clones in this sample may be carry-over from other donors' samples. The CDR3 runs from the conserved cysteine through the conserved F or W. Fields, in order: J gene, V gene, CDR3 protein.

>TRBJ1-4|TRBV6-8
CASRDIGYEKLFF
>TRBJ1-1|TRBV4-1
CASSQEGLAGLGFF
>TRBJ1-6|TRBV7-8
CASSLMARGNSPLHF
>TRBJ1-1|TRBV12-3/TRBV12-4
CASSLGGSVTEAFF
>TRBJ2-7|TRBV27
CASSRLWTRTSGEIGSYEQYF
>TRBJ2-1|TRBV19
CASSIDWDEQFF
>TRBJ2-4|TRBV3-1
CASGQGEAKNIQYF
>TRBJ2-2|TRBV28
CASSDSGATNTGELFF
>TRBJ2-3|TRBV4-1
CASSQGYTQYF
>TRBJ1-1|TRBV29-1
CSVEGRGTTEAFF
>TRBJ1-1|TRBV12-5
CASGLIIGRSYTEAFF
>TRBJ2-2|TRBV2
CASSDRGTNTGELFF
>TRBJ2-1|TRBV29-1
CSVELRTGGYNEQFF
>TRBJ1-2|TRBV7-9
CASSMISGTTHYTF
>TRBJ1-1|TRBV5-1
CASSLFSKRLGTEAFF
>TRBJ2-1|TRBV7-8
CASSWDLSSYNEQFF
>TRBJ2-1|TRBV7-6
CASSLNRGEQFF
>TRBJ2-7|TRBV28
CASSFIQGGSYEQYF
>TRBJ2-3|TRBV4-2
CASSQAGAWGGPTDTQYF
>TRBJ2-2|TRBV7-9
CASSRGAGELFF
>TRBJ2-4|TRBV4-2
CASSQAEMLAKNIQYF
>TRBJ2-1|TRBV4-1
CASSQVNQPNEQFF
>TRBJ2-7|TRBV7-2
CASSGRQPPYEQYF
>TRBJ1-4|TRBV12-3/TRBV12-4
CASSPGTGAEKLFF
>TRBJ2-6|TRBV12-3/TRBV12-4
CASSPWSSGANVLTF
>TRBJ2-7|TRBV20-1
CSARRLAGSYEQYF
>TRBJ2-6|TRBV12-3/TRBV12-4
CASSYSGANVLTF
>TRBJ1-2|TRBV10-3
CAISESRGNYGYTF
>TRBJ2-2|TRBV20-1
CSASQDTQNTGELFF
>TRBJ1-5|TRBV28
CASSLSTGSPGQPQHF